This T cell receptor (beta chain) was observed in a study of shared clonotypes between healthy human individuals. Trimming cost V 6 bases and J 2 bases; bases outside gene matches: 4. This CDR3 has 14 amino acids. The germline gives CDR1 ENHRY, CDR2 SYGVKD. Assay used: immunoSEQ multiplex PCR; TCRdb lists only in-frame clones, some missing. The table includes some 2.4 million clones, under 95% detected once. The chain carries TRBV10-3 and TRBJ2-3; 8 positions agree with TRBD1. The receptor comes from a man aged 18 to 29 in good health. Some clones in this sample may be carry-over from other donors' samples. The sample consisted of naive CD4+ T cells from PBMCs. Subset denoted: CD45RA+ positively selected. The CDR3 is CAISLGQATDTQYF. The DNA of the CDR3 is TGTGCCATCAGCTTGGGACAGGCCACAGATACGCAGTATTTT.